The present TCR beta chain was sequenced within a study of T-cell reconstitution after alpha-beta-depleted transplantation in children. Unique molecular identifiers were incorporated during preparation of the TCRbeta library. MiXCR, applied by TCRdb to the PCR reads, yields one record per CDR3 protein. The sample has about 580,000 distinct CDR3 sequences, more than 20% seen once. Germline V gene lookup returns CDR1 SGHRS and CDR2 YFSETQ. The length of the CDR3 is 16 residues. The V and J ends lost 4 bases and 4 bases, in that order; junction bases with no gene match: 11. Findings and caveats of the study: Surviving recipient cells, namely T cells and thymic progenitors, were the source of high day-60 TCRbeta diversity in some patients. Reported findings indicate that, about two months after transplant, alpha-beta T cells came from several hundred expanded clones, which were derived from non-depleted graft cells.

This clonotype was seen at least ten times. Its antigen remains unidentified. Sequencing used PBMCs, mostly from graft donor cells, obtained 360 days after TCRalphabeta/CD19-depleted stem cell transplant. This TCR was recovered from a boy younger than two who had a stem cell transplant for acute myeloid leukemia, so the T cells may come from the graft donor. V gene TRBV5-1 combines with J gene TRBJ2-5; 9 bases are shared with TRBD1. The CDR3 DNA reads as TGCGCCAGCAGCGCACGGGCCACAGGGGGCGTAGAGACCCAGTACTTC. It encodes CASSARATGGVETQYF.